Shown below are 31 T cell receptor beta chains from a single sample sequenced in a study of T cells in Graves' hyperthyroidism and ophthalmopathy (dated by TCRdb to about 2019). Library generation was performed with multiplex PCR. Sequencing was carried out with an Illumina HiSeq 2000. The TCR beta CDR3 regions were amplified from the RNA transcripts. For the first round of RT-PCR on the TCR CDR3, the HTBI primer set was used together with the Qiagen OneStep RT-PCR kit. The public reads were run again by TCRdb, first through fastp at Q25 and then through MiXCR, and only productive beta chains were kept. Identical CDR3 proteins give one entry, which carries the most common genes and DNA. The sample table holds some 530,000 distinct CDR3 sequences, of which approximately 22% were seen once. Jointly, the top ten make up 45% to 50% of the sample. The sequencing input was blood. Source of these receptors: a woman in her 70s with Graves' ophthalmopathy.

This chain links TRBV10-3 with TRBJ1-1; D is uncertain. Germline assignment: CDR1 ENHRY and CDR2 SYGVKD. Trimming removed 0 bases at V and 5 bases at J, with 16 bases between. CDR3 length equals 16 residues. Here the CDR3 reads CAISESSVAAGTEAFF. The CDR3 DNA is TGTGCCATCAGTGAGTCGAGTGTGGCCGCTGGGACTGAAGCTTTCTTT.

The chain links TRBV20-1 to TRBJ2-1, with 9 bases lining up with TRBD1. The CDR3 totals 16 residues. J gave up 8 bases and V 1 base, and 12 bases lay outside the gene matches. The germline V gene encodes CDR1 DFQATT and CDR2 SNEGSKA (reference sequence). CDR3 loop: CSARVPPGQGLDEQFF. The CDR3 nucleotides are TGCAGTGCTAGAGTCCCTCCGGGACAGGGCCTGGATGAGCAGTTCTTC.

This clonotype has just a few counts. The rearrangement joins TRBV12-3 or TRBV12-4 to TRBJ2-1; either TRBD1 or TRBD2 may fit D (5 bases each). The V end was cut by 5 bases, the J end by 8 bases, with 19 bases between. This CDR3 spans 15 amino acids. This chain's CDR3 is CASSPTSWGIHEQFF. The CDR3 bases are TGTGCCAGCAGTCCTACTAGTTGGGGCATCCATGAGCAGTTCTTC.

The J gene is TRBJ2-7, the V gene TRBV27, with D perhaps matching TRBD1 (5 bases). The closer fit of TRBJ2-1 to the DNA end suggests the J call may be wrong. CDR3 size: 15 residues. CDR1 is MNHEY, CDR2 SMNVEV, per germline (reference sequence). The CDR3 nucleotides read TGTGCCAGCAGTTTATCGCCAGGTGGGGCGGCCGAGCAGTTCTTC. This encodes CASSLSPGGAAEQFF.

The table lists this clonotype with many counts. V gene TRBV3-1 combines with J gene TRBJ2-1, with TRBD2 as a possible D gene (5 bases). The CDR3 is 15 residues long. Germline loops: CDR1 LGHDT, CDR2 YNNKEL (reference sequence). V lost 1 base and J lost 6, with 13 bases in between. The CDR3 nucleotides read TGTGCCAGCAGCCAAGCTCACACTAGTGGCAATGAGCAGTTCTTC. This sequence encodes CASSQAHTSGNEQFF.

There are a few counts of this clonotype. V usage is TRBV2 and J usage is TRBJ2-5, with 8 bases fitting TRBD2. The CDR3 is made up of 17 amino acids. Germline V gene lookup returns CDR1 SNHLY and CDR2 FYNNEI. V was clipped by 5 bases and J by 2 bases; unmatched bases: 13. This CDR3 is CASSPGRAGGKQETQYF. The CDR3 coding sequence is TGTGCCAGCAGTCCCGGGAGGGCCGGGGGTAAACAAGAGACCCAGTACTTC.

This rearrangement joins TRBV19 to TRBJ1-4, with D uncertain. The length of the CDR3 is 15 residues. CDR1 and CDR2 from the germline V gene are LNHDA and SQIVND (reference sequence). V was shortened by 4 bases and J by 9 bases, with 18 bases between the two germline ends. CDR3 in DNA: TGTGCCAGTAGTAGTTGGGCCCCCACCGGACAAAAACTGTTTTTT. Translation gives CASSSWAPTGQKLFF.

The V gene is TRBV6-1, the J gene TRBJ1-5; 7 bases map to TRBD1. Germline CDR1 MNHNS, CDR2 SASEGT. The CDR3 runs to 15 residues. V trimming: 7 bases; J trimming: 4 bases; junction bases outside the gene matches: 10. The CDR3 region is CASTHTGTVNQPQHF. The CDR3 region has the DNA TGTGCCAGCACCCACACCGGGACAGTTAATCAGCCCCAGCATTTT.

This chain connects TRBV30 to TRBJ2-2; weak D call: TRBD2 (6 bases). The germline CDR1 and CDR2 sequences are GTSNPN and SVGIG (reference sequence). The V end lost 6 bases, the J end lost 1 base, and 9 bases lay between the germline ends. There are 13 residues in the CDR3. The CDR3 DNA reads TGTGCCTGCCGACTAGTGAACACCGGGGAGCTGTTTTTT. Amino acids: CACRLVNTGELFF.

CDR3 amino acids: CSARAQGGTGELFF. The CDR3 coding sequence is TGCAGTGCTAGAGCCCAGGGGGGTACCGGGGAGCTGTTTTTT. This chain joins TRBV20-1 and TRBJ2-2, with D perhaps TRBD1 (7 bases). CDR1 is DFQATT, CDR2 SNEGSKA, per germline (reference sequence). The CDR3 extends over 14 amino acids. With 1 base removed from V and 5 bases from J, the gap between germline ends came to 11 bases.

The chain recombines TRBV9 with TRBJ2-1, with 10 bases fitting TRBD2. Looked up from germline, CDR1 is SGDLS and CDR2 is YYNGEE. V dropped 4 bases and J dropped 9; count of bases not matched to a gene: 13. The CDR3 is made up of 16 amino acids. DNA of the CDR3: TGTGCCAGCAGCACGTGGGTAGCGGGAGGAGGCGCTGAGCAGTTCTTC. Amino acid sequence: CASSTWVAGGGAEQFF.

In its sample, this clonotype was seen a few times. The rearrangement joins TRBV20-1 to TRBJ2-5, with 7 bases identical to TRBD2. This CDR3 has 13 amino acids. V lost 3 bases to trimming and J lost 9 bases; unmatched junction nucleotides: 10. Germline V gene sequence: CDR1 DFQATT, CDR2 SNEGSKA (reference sequence). The CDR3 DNA reads TGCAGTGCTAGGGGGAAGGGAGCGGGGCCCCAGTACTTC. Encoded protein: CSARGKGAGPQYF.

With regard to this clonotype: A much larger clone lies one base from this, so it may be a read error. This chain uses TRBV20-1 with TRBJ1-4; 7 positions agree with TRBD1. This CDR3 is built from 14 residues. Germline V gene sequence: CDR1 DFQATT, CDR2 SNEGSKA (reference sequence). Germline trimming cut 0 bases from V and 7 bases from J; bases unmatched to any gene: 5. CDR3 residues: CSARDIKGAEKLFF. DNA for the CDR3: TGCAGTGCTAGAGATATCAAGGGGGCTGAAAAACTGTTTTTT.

This clonotype has at least ten counts. The CDR3 protein is CASSDYRGNEQFF. The CDR3 DNA sequence: TGTGCCAGCAGTGATTACAGGGGTAATGAGCAGTTCTTC. The chain links TRBV6-1 to TRBJ2-1; 7 bases line up with TRBD1. V was pared by 3 bases and J by 7 bases, with 3 bases of the junction left unmatched. Germline lookup yields CDR1 MNHNS and CDR2 SASEGT. The CDR3 spans 13 residues.

The J gene is TRBJ2-1, the V gene TRBV5-4, with 8 bases fitting TRBD2. Germline assignment: CDR1 SGHNT and CDR2 YYREEE (reference sequence). This CDR3 comprises 14 residues. V lost 4 bases, J lost 7 bases, and 7 bases stayed unmatched. The CDR3, as DNA: TGTGCCAGCAGCAGCAGCGGGAGTGGTAATGAGCAGTTCTTC. Translating gives CASSSSGSGNEQFF. The full variable domain, its missing parts supplied by reference TRBV5-4 and TRBJ2-1, is ETGVTQSPTHLIKTRGQQVTLRCSSQSGHNTVSWYQQALGQGPQFIFQYYREEENGRGNFPPRFSGLQFPNYSSELNVNALELDDSALYLCASSSSGSGNEQFFGPGTRLTVL.

This clonotype showed up just a few times. J is TRBJ2-6 and V is TRBV28, with D possibly being TRBD1 or TRBD2 (6 bases each). Germline lookup yields CDR1 MDHEN and CDR2 SYDVKM. The CDR3 extends over 18 amino acids. Between the trimmed V and J ends, which lost 5 bases and 0 bases, there was a span of 17 bases. This CDR3 is CASSPPGAESSGANVLTF. DNA for the CDR3: TGTGCCAGCAGTCCCCCGGGGGCTGAAAGCTCTGGGGCCAACGTCCTGACTTTC.

The chain uses TRBV9 and TRBJ2-2; TRBD2 matches at 10 bases. Per germline, CDR1 SGDLS and CDR2 YYNGEE. V was clipped by 0 bases and J by 1 base; unmatched bases: 0. The CDR3 contains 16 residues. CDR3 loop: CASSVASGGNTGELFF. CDR3 DNA sequence: TGTGCCAGCAGCGTAGCTAGCGGGGGGAACACCGGGGAGCTGTTTTTT.

There are many counts of this clonotype. CDR3 nucleotides: TGTGCCAGCAACCCGACAGGGAAAAGCACAGATACGCAGTATTTT. Translated: CASNPTGKSTDTQYF. This rearrangement joins TRBV12-3 or TRBV12-4 to TRBJ2-3, with 7 bases matching TRBD1. This CDR3 is 15 amino acids long. V lost 7 bases, J lost 0 bases, and 7 bases stayed unmatched.

The V call is TRBV4-3, the J call TRBJ2-5; D ambiguous. Deletions cut 0 bases from V and 1 base from J, with 15 bases between. The CDR3 is 17 residues long. Germline CDR1 reads LGHNA; CDR2 reads YSLEER. CDR3 protein: CASSQETKGFGQETQYF. CDR3 nucleotide sequence: TGCGCCAGCAGCCAAGAAACGAAGGGTTTCGGCCAAGAGACCCAGTACTTC.

The CDR3 region has the DNA TGTGCCAGCTCACCCTCAACCGGGACAGGGGGTGTGAATGAGCAGTTCTTC. As protein: CASSPSTGTGGVNEQFF. The V call is TRBV18, the J call TRBJ2-1; 11 positions agree with TRBD1. This CDR3 comprises 17 residues. Unmatched junction bases numbered 11, after V lost 3 bases and J lost 7 bases. Per the germline V gene, CDR1 is KGHSH and CDR2 is LQKENI.

This clonotype was detected ten times or more. The chain combines TRBV2 with TRBJ1-1; D perhaps matches TRBD1 (5 bases). Trimming took 6 bases from V and 4 from J, leaving 12 bases between them. This CDR3 is 13 amino acids long. Germline CDR1 reads SNHLY; CDR2 reads FYNNEI. The CDR3 DNA is TGTGCCAGCAGATGGACCAGGGCCACTGAAGCTTTCTTT. Its protein product is CASRWTRATEAFF.

The V and J genes are TRBV19 and TRBJ1-4, with D unresolved. The V end lost 3 bases, the J end lost 2 bases, and 7 bases lay between the germline ends. Germline V lookup: CDR1 LNHDA, CDR2 SQIVND (reference sequence). This CDR3 contains 14 residues. CDR3 sequence (DNA): TGTGCCAGTAGTATCGGTGGGACTAATGAAAAACTGTTTTTT. It codes for CASSIGGTNEKLFF.

This clonotype was seen repeatedly, ten times or more. The chain is built from TRBV30 and TRBJ1-2, with TRBD1 as a possible D gene (5 bases). The CDR3 is made up of 11 amino acids. Trimming pared 7 bases from V and 6 bases from J, leaving 12 bases between. Germline CDR1 and CDR2: GTSNPN and SVGIG (reference sequence). The CDR3 DNA is TGTGCCTCATCTCTGACAGATGGCTACACCTTC. It specifies CASSLTDGYTF.

The table lists this clonotype with a few counts. This sequence joins TRBV10-2 and TRBJ2-2, with D unclear. The CDR3 runs 14 residues. CDR1 is WSHSY, CDR2 SAAADI, per germline. Trimming removed 4 bases from V and 1 base from J, with 7 bases in between. CDR3 protein: CASSALENTGELFF. The CDR3 bases are TGCGCCAGCAGTGCCCTCGAGAACACCGGGGAGCTGTTTTTT.

Many counts were recorded for this clonotype. V is TRBV12-3 or TRBV12-4 and J is TRBJ2-2, with 13 bases that match TRBD2. The V segment lost 5 bases and the J segment 7 bases; nucleotides outside the gene matches: 7. CDR3 length: 16 residues. CDR3: CASSDGLAGVVGELFF. CDR3 coding DNA: TGTGCCAGCAGTGACGGACTAGCGGGAGTTGTCGGGGAGCTGTTTTTT.

The chain combines TRBV12-3 or TRBV12-4 with TRBJ2-7, with TRBD2 as a possible D gene (6 bases). The CDR3 contains 14 residues. V was cut by 3 bases and J by 3 bases, with 12 bases left in between. The CDR3 DNA reads as TGTGCCAGCAGTTTGAGCGGGTGGGGCTACGAGCAGTACTTC. As protein: CASSLSGWGYEQYF.

As concerns this clonotype: An end of the junction differs from the germline gene, which may be a read error. V gene TRBV7-9 combines with J gene TRBJ2-1; 9 nucleotides match TRBD1. Germline CDR1 reads SEHNR; CDR2 reads FQNEAQ (reference sequence). The CDR3 runs 13 residues. CDR3 in DNA: TGTGCCGGCAGGACAGGGGAGTCGAATGAGCAGTTCTTC. It yields the protein CAGRTGESNEQFF.

Notes on this clonotype: A much larger clone differs by one base, so this may be a read error. The rearrangement links TRBV7-2 to TRBJ2-3; 11 bases fit TRBD2. V gave up 6 bases and J gave up 6 bases; unmatched junction bases: 8. The CDR3 is 15 amino acids. Germline CDR1 is SGHTA and CDR2 is FQGNSA. CDR3 in amino acids: CASRRVAGGSDTQYF. The CDR3 DNA is TGTGCCAGCAGACGAGTAGCGGGAGGGTCGGATACGCAGTATTTT.

This clonotype was counted ten times or more. CDR3 in amino acids: CASSLTGSDTQYF. The CDR3 nucleotides read TGTGCCAGCAGTCTAACGGGTAGCGATACGCAGTATTTT. The chain employs TRBV3-1 and TRBJ2-3; D call uncertain. Trimming removed 6 bases from V and 6 bases from J, with 13 bases in between. There are 13 residues in the CDR3. The germline V gene encodes CDR1 LGHDT and CDR2 YNNKEL (reference sequence).

This clonotype has at least ten counts. V and J are TRBV28 and TRBJ2-5; 8 nucleotides match TRBD2. The germline V gene encodes CDR1 MDHEN and CDR2 SYDVKM. The CDR3 runs 14 residues. V shed 1 base and J 4 bases; nucleotides not matched to a gene: 2. CDR3 nucleotides: TGTGCCAGCAGTTTATCTGGACTAGCAGAGACCCAGTACTTC. Its protein is CASSLSGLAETQYF.

This chain connects TRBV28 to TRBJ2-2, with D hard to call. The CDR3 has 14 amino acids. The germline CDR1 and CDR2 sequences are MDHEN and SYDVKM. Trimming pared 8 bases from V and 0 bases from J, leaving 10 bases between. The CDR3 sequence: CASLRRTNTGELFF. As DNA, the CDR3 is TGTGCCAGCTTGAGGCGGACGAACACCGGGGAGCTGTTTTTT.